Sequencing of this T cell receptor (beta chain) was carried out in a study of technical replicates of blood from a few donors. CDR3 length equals 15 residues. Trimming took 2 bases from V and 0 from J, leaving 14 bases between them. Looked up from germline, CDR1 is SQVTM and CDR2 is ANQGSEA. The method was immunoSEQ multiplex PCR; TCRdb's version includes in-frame clones alone and lacks a portion of them. The data show more than 90,000 clones, approximately 94% seen once. The receptor was isolated from a human donor in good health. V gene TRBV29-1 combines with J gene TRBJ2-7; a possible D gene is TRBD1 (5 bases). Sequencing input: T cells isolated from PBMCs. CDR3 in DNA: TGCAGCGTTGAAAAGGGGCAGGAAAACTCCTACGAGCAGTACTTC. Translated: CSVEKGQENSYEQYF.